The rows below give T cell receptor beta chains drawn from one sample of a study of shared clonotypes between healthy human individuals. Sequencing used immunoSEQ multiplex PCR; TCRdb keeps in-frame clones, though not all of them. The sample has about 2,200,000 clones, under 95% seen once. The source material was naive CD8+ T cells from PBMCs. These receptors all come from a man between 18 and 35 years old in good health. Some clones in this sample may be carry-over from other donors' samples. The CDR3 runs from the conserved cysteine through the conserved F or W. Fields, in order: CDR3 protein, CDR3 DNA, CDR3 length, D gene, V gene, clone size, J gene. D genes are given only for firm matches. A row's size may be missing; if present it is once, few, many or a size class.

CDR3: CASSTGQGVGEKLFF
DNA: TGTGCCAGCAGTACGGGACAGGGGGTTGGTGAAAAACTGTTTTTT
length: 15
D: TRBD1
V: TRBV28
size: -
J: TRBJ1-4

CDR3: CASRSGSAEAFF
DNA: TGTGCCAGCAGAAGCGGCAGCGCTGAAGCTTTCTTT
length: 12
D: -
V: TRBV27
size: -
J: TRBJ1-1

CDR3: CASKRYSGTVSNQPQHF
DNA: TGTGCCAGCAAGAGATACTCCGGGACAGTGAGCAATCAGCCCCAGCATTTT
length: 17
D: TRBD1
V: TRBV27
size: -
J: TRBJ1-5

CDR3: CASSLGTSGSFSYEQYF
DNA: TGTGCCAGCAGCTTGGGGACTAGCGGGAGTTTCTCCTACGAGCAGTACTTC
length: 17
D: TRBD2
V: TRBV11-2
size: -
J: TRBJ2-7

CDR3: CASSPGTVYGYTF
DNA: TGTGCCAGCAGCCCCGGGACAGTATATGGCTACACCTTC
length: 13
D: TRBD1
V: TRBV7-2
size: -
J: TRBJ1-2

CDR3: CASSLGDIPYEQYF
DNA: TGTGCCAGCAGCTTAGGGGACATCCCCTACGAGCAGTACTTC
length: 14
D: -
V: TRBV5-6
size: -
J: TRBJ2-7

CDR3: CATFSPGIYEQYF
DNA: TGTGCCACCTTCTCACCCGGGATCTACGAGCAGTACTTC
length: 13
D: -
V: TRBV6-5
size: once
J: TRBJ2-7

CDR3: CASSLEQGPSYEQYF
DNA: TGTGCCAGCAGCTTAGAACAGGGGCCCTCCTACGAGCAGTACTTC
length: 15
D: TRBD1
V: TRBV7-7
size: once
J: TRBJ2-7

CDR3: CASSGGARGYNEQFF
DNA: TGTGCCAGCAGTGGGGGGGCCCGAGGGTACAATGAGCAGTTCTTC
length: 15
D: -
V: TRBV4-2
size: -
J: TRBJ2-1

CDR3: CASSPTQPGEKLFF
DNA: TGTGCCAGCAGCCCCACCCAGCCAGGTGAAAAACTGTTTTTT
length: 14
D: -
V: TRBV27
size: -
J: TRBJ1-4

CDR3: CASSVSLAGAGEQFF
DNA: TGTGCCAGCAGCGTATCCCTAGCGGGAGCCGGTGAGCAGTTCTTC
length: 15
D: TRBD2
V: TRBV9
size: -
J: TRBJ2-1

CDR3: CASGPGQGAVYEQYF
DNA: TGCGCCAGCGGACCCGGGCAGGGGGCGGTTTACGAGCAGTACTTC
length: 15
D: TRBD1
V: TRBV4-3
size: -
J: TRBJ2-7

CDR3: CASRSRATPLEQYF
DNA: TGTGCCAGCAGGTCCCGGGCCACCCCCCTCGAGCAGTACTTC
length: 14
D: -
V: TRBV27
size: -
J: TRBJ2-7

CDR3: CASSLESNQPQHF
DNA: TGTGCCAGCAGCTTAGAGAGCAATCAGCCCCAGCATTTT
length: 13
D: -
V: TRBV7-2
size: -
J: TRBJ1-5

CDR3: CASRQVLKQGASAKNIQYF
DNA: TGTGCCAGCAGACAAGTACTTAAACAGGGGGCTTCGGCCAAAAACATTCAGTACTTC
length: 19
D: TRBD1
V: TRBV11-3
size: -
J: TRBJ2-4

CDR3: CASRNPDRGEAFF
DNA: TGTGCCAGCAGGAACCCGGACAGGGGTGAAGCTTTCTTT
length: 13
D: TRBD1
V: TRBV27
size: -
J: TRBJ1-1

CDR3: CASSPYRSGSYEQYF
DNA: TGTGCCAGCAGTCCATACAGGTCCGGGAGTTACGAGCAGTACTTC
length: 15
D: -
V: TRBV6-5
size: -
J: TRBJ2-7

CDR3: CASSGAGEKLFF
DNA: TGTGCCAGCAGCGGAGCCGGGGAAAAACTGTTTTTT
length: 12
D: -
V: TRBV9
size: -
J: TRBJ1-4

CDR3: CASSFGLGETQYF
DNA: TGTGCCAGCAGTTTCGGCTTGGGAGAGACCCAGTACTTC
length: 13
D: -
V: TRBV27
size: -
J: TRBJ2-5

CDR3: CASSLGGLYEQYF
DNA: TGTGCCAGCAGCTTAGGGGGGCTATACGAGCAGTACTTC
length: 13
D: -
V: TRBV7-9
size: -
J: TRBJ2-7

CDR3: CASSLSFRDLGYNEQFF
DNA: TGTGCCAGCAGTCTAAGCTTCCGGGACTTGGGGTACAATGAGCAGTTCTTC
length: 17
D: -
V: TRBV27
size: -
J: TRBJ2-1

CDR3: CASSWETRDRSYEQYF
DNA: TGCGCCAGCAGCTGGGAGACCCGGGACCGATCCTACGAGCAGTACTTC
length: 16
D: -
V: TRBV5-1
size: once
J: TRBJ2-7

CDR3: CASSLRDSSNQPQHF
DNA: TGTGCCAGCAGTTTACGGGACAGTAGCAATCAGCCCCAGCATTTT
length: 15
D: TRBD1
V: TRBV28
size: -
J: TRBJ1-5

CDR3: CASSPPGQAETQYF
DNA: TGTGCCAGCTCACCACCCGGACAGGCAGAGACCCAGTACTTC
length: 14
D: TRBD1
V: TRBV18
size: -
J: TRBJ2-5

CDR3: CASSSFVDSVSNQPQHF
DNA: TGTGCCAGCAGTTCTTTCGTGGACAGTGTTAGCAATCAGCCCCAGCATTTT
length: 17
D: -
V: TRBV28
size: -
J: TRBJ1-5

CDR3: CASGDRDGWIAFF
DNA: TGTGCCAGCGGGGACCGGGACGGGTGGATAGCTTTCTTT
length: 13
D: -
V: TRBV6-5
size: -
J: TRBJ1-1

CDR3: CATSRPSRPTYGYTF
DNA: TGTGCCACCAGCAGACCATCACGTCCCACGTATGGCTACACCTTC
length: 15
D: -
V: TRBV15
size: -
J: TRBJ1-2

CDR3: CASSPGVASGSQETQYF
DNA: TGTGCCAGCAGCCCGGGGGTGGCTAGCGGGAGTCAAGAGACCCAGTACTTC
length: 17
D: TRBD2
V: TRBV28
size: -
J: TRBJ2-5

CDR3: CASSAERTLAYEQYF
DNA: TGTGCCAGTAGTGCTGAACGGACGTTAGCCTACGAGCAGTACTTC
length: 15
D: -
V: TRBV19
size: -
J: TRBJ2-7

CDR3: CASSLLSGFGELFF
DNA: TGTGCCAGCAGCTTACTTTCAGGGTTCGGGGAGCTGTTTTTT
length: 14
D: -
V: TRBV7-2
size: -
J: TRBJ2-2

CDR3: CAISPNLAGVKTDTQYF
DNA: TGTGCCATCAGTCCGAACCTAGCGGGAGTTAAGACAGATACGCAGTATTTT
length: 17
D: TRBD2
V: TRBV10-3
size: -
J: TRBJ2-3

CDR3: CASSQWGDSADEQYF
DNA: TGCGCCAGCAGCCAGTGGGGGGATTCAGCGGACGAGCAGTACTTC
length: 15
D: -
V: TRBV4-1
size: -
J: TRBJ2-7

CDR3: CATRRKSLSLDNEQFF
DNA: TGTGCCACCAGAAGGAAATCCTTGTCCCTTGACAATGAGCAGTTCTTC
length: 16
D: -
V: TRBV15
size: -
J: TRBJ2-1